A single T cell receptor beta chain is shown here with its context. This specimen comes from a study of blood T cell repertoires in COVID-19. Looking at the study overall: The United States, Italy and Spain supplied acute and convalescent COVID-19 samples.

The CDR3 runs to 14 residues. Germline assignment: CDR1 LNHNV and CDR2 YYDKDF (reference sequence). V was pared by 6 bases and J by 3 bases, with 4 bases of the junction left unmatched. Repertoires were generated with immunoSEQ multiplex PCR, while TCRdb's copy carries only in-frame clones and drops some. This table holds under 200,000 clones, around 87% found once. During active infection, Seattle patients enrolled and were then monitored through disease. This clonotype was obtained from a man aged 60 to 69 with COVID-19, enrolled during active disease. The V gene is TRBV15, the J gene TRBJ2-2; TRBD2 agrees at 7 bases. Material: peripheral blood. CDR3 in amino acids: CATRRGKDTGELFF. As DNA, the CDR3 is TGTGCCACCAGGCGGGGGAAGGACACCGGGGAGCTGTTTTTT.